This is a list of T cell receptor beta chains from one sample in a study of cytomegalovirus exposure and HLA in healthy donors. Sequenced by immunoSEQ multiplex PCR; TCRdb stores in-frame clones only, minus some. The sample has over 200,000 clones; over 80% are singletons. Material for sequencing was PBMCs. Receptors were obtained from a middle-aged woman in good health and CMV-seropositive. Each CDR3 is given with its conserved first and last residue. The D gene is left open where the match is weak. Clone size appears in some rows only: once, few, many, or a class for an expanded clone.

TRBV5-1	once	TRBJ1-4	-	TGCGCCAGCAGCCCGAGTCCGGGAGAACTGTTTTTT	CASSPSPGELFF
TRBV29-1	-	TRBJ2-2	-	TGCAGCGTGGAAACAGGGGAGGCGAACACCGGGGAGCTGTTTTTT	CSVETGEANTGELFF
TRBV9	-	TRBJ2-7	TRBD2	TGTGCCAGCAGCGTAGGGGGAAGCGGGAGATCTTCCTACGAGCAGTACTTC	CASSVGGSGRSSYEQYF
TRBV15	-	TRBJ2-7	-	TGTGCCACCAGCAGAGATCGTCGGGGCTACGAGCAGTACTTC	CATSRDRRGYEQYF
TRBV6-6	-	TRBJ2-2	-	TGTGCCAGCAGGATGACAGGAGAGAACACCGGGGAGCTGTTTTTT	CASRMTGENTGELFF
TRBV5-6	-	TRBJ2-5	-	TGTGCCAGCAGCTTGGGGGCTATCCCAGAGACCCAGTACTTC	CASSLGAIPETQYF
TRBV7-2	-	TRBJ2-3	-	TGTGCCAGCGCAGGGGGCACAGATACGCAGTATTTT	CASAGGTDTQYF
TRBV7-8	-	TRBJ1-3	TRBD1	TGTGCCAGCAGCTTACCAGGGCCCCCCGAGGACAGGGTCTCTGGAAACACCATATATTTT	CASSLPGPPEDRVSGNTIYF
TRBV6-5	-	TRBJ1-4	TRBD1	TGTGCCAGCAGGCTGGGACAGACTAATGAAAAACTGTTTTTT	CASRLGQTNEKLFF
TRBV18	-	TRBJ2-1	TRBD2	TGTGCCAGCTCACCGAGCGGGGGGGAGCACAATGAGCAGTTCTTC	CASSPSGGEHNEQFF
TRBV19	-	TRBJ1-1	-	TGTGCCAGTAGTACCCTTACAGGGCTGAACACTGAAGCTTTCTTT	CASSTLTGLNTEAFF
TRBV6-1	-	TRBJ1-6	TRBD1	TGTGCCAGCAGTGAAATCGGGACAGGGTCTAATTCACCCCTCCACTTT	CASSEIGTGSNSPLHF
TRBV20-1	-	TRBJ2-7	-	TGCAGTGCTCTTCGAGGGTCTGAGCAGTACTTC	CSALRGSEQYF
TRBV30	-	TRBJ2-3	TRBD2	TGTGCCTGGAGTGTAGGTGGGGGGGCAGATACGCAGTATTTT	CAWSVGGGADTQYF
TRBV6-1	once	TRBJ2-3	-	TGTGCCAGCCAGCGGTATTCTAGCACAGATACGCAGTATTTT	CASQRYSSTDTQYF
TRBV25-1	-	TRBJ2-5	TRBD2	TGTGCCAGCAGTGAATTCGGGGGAGGGCCTCAAGAGACCCAGTACTTC	CASSEFGGGPQETQYF
TRBV29-1	-	TRBJ1-1	-	TGCAGCGTTGAAGTCGGGGGGGGGAACACTGAAGCTTTCTTT	CSVEVGGGNTEAFF
TRBV7-7	-	TRBJ1-1	TRBD1	TGTGCTAGCAGTCCGGACAGGCTGGCTGAAGCTTTCTTT	CASSPDRLAEAFF
TRBV5-6	once	TRBJ2-2	-	TGTGCCAGCAGCTTGGACAGGGATGGTTGGAACACCGGGGAGCTGTTTTTT	CASSLDRDGWNTGELFF
TRBV29-1	-	TRBJ1-2	TRBD1	TGCAGCGTTGCCCAACAGGGGAATGGCGGTGGCTACACCTTC	CSVAQQGNGGGYTF
TRBV29-1	-	TRBJ2-7	-	TGCAGCGCTGGACAGTTTTACGAGCAGTACTTC	CSAGQFYEQYF
TRBV5-1	once	TRBJ2-5	TRBD2	TGCGCCAGCAGCTCACTAGCGGGAGAATCAGAGACCCAGTACTTC	CASSSLAGESETQYF
TRBV5-1	-	TRBJ1-1	-	TGCGCCAGCAGCTATACATTGAACACTGAAGCTTTCTTT	CASSYTLNTEAFF
TRBV7-9	-	TRBJ1-4	-	TGTGCCAGCAGCTTTTTTACAGCTAATGAAAAACTGTTTTTT	CASSFFTANEKLFF
TRBV5-1	-	TRBJ1-1	-	TGCGCCAGCAGCTTGGAGTGGGGCTCGAACACTGAAGCTTTCTTT	CASSLEWGSNTEAFF
TRBV7-8	-	TRBJ2-5	TRBD2	TGTGCCAGCACCCCAGCGGGGGGCCTGGAGACCCAGTACTTC	CASTPAGGLETQYF
TRBV23-1	-	TRBJ2-1	TRBD1	TGCGCCAGCAGTCAATCGAGACAGGGGGCGAATGAGCAGTTCTTC	CASSQSRQGANEQFF
TRBV7-9	-	TRBJ2-5	-	TGTGCCAGCAGCTTAGTCGGCGGGGTGGAGACCCAGTACTTC	CASSLVGGVETQYF
TRBV10-2	-	TRBJ2-7	TRBD1	TGCGCCAGCAGCGCTAGGACAGGGAGTAGGGAGTACTTC	CASSARTGSREYF
TRBV7-6	-	TRBJ1-6	-	TGTGCCAGCAGCTCTCACGCGGGACCCCTCCACTTT	CASSSHAGPLHF
TRBV30	-	TRBJ1-1	-	TGTGCCTGGAGTGCGGACAGAGATAGTGAAGCTTTCTTT	CAWSADRDSEAFF
TRBV30	-	TRBJ1-6	-	TGTGCCTGGAGTACGAACAGGGTAAATTCACCCCTCCACTTT	CAWSTNRVNSPLHF
TRBV14	few	TRBJ1-4	-	TGTGCCAGCAGCCAAGCGTTTACGGGGGGATTACTGTTTTTT	CASSQAFTGGLLFF
TRBV5-4	few	TRBJ2-4	-	TGTGCCAGCAGCCCTACCCCGACAGTAGGTGGTCTTAACATTCAGTACTTC	CASSPTPTVGGLNIQYF
TRBV5-1	few	TRBJ2-5	TRBD2	TGCGCCAGCAGCCCGGGGACTAGCGGGTACCAAGAGACCCAGTACTTC	CASSPGTSGYQETQYF
TRBV9	-	TRBJ1-1	-	TGTGCCAGCAGCGCGGGGGGGATGATGAACACTGAAGCTTTCTTT	CASSAGGMMNTEAFF
TRBV7-3	-	TRBJ2-2	-	TGTGCCAGCAGCTTAAACAGGGTTGGGAATACCGGGGAGCTGTTTTTT	CASSLNRVGNTGELFF
TRBV6-1	-	TRBJ2-3	TRBD2	TGTGCCAGCAGTGAATTTTACGGGGGGGCCACAGATACGCAGTATTTT	CASSEFYGGATDTQYF
TRBV2	-	TRBJ2-7	TRBD1	TGTGCCAGCAGTGCCGGGACAGCCGCAGTCGAGCAGTACTTC	CASSAGTAAVEQYF
TRBV6-6	-	TRBJ2-7	-	TGTGCCAGCAGAGACAGTCCTTCCTACGAGCAGTACTTC	CASRDSPSYEQYF
TRBV6-5	once	TRBJ2-5	-	TGTGCCAGCAGTTACCCAAGGGGGGAGACCCAGTACTTC	CASSYPRGETQYF
TRBV30	-	TRBJ2-7	TRBD1	TGTGCCTGGAGTGTCGCAGGGGGCTACGAGCAGTACTTC	CAWSVAGGYEQYF
TRBV2	-	TRBJ2-7	-	TGTGCCAGCATACGACCCAGTTCCCGCGATCTACTAGGCGAGCAGTACTTC	CASIRPSSRDLLGEQYF
TRBV9	-	TRBJ2-5	TRBD2	TGTGCCAGCAGCGTGGGGGGGATCCAAGAGACCCAGTACTTC	CASSVGGIQETQYF
TRBV5-1	-	TRBJ1-1	-	TGCGCCAGCAGCTTAGGGGTCACGACCACTGAAGCTTTCTTT	CASSLGVTTTEAFF
TRBV2	-	TRBJ2-5	-	TGTGCCAGCAGTGAACTGGACAGAATCGAAGAGACCCAGTACTTC	CASSELDRIEETQYF
TRBV7-9	-	TRBJ1-5	TRBD1	TGTGCCAGCAGCTCGGGACAGGGGGCCAATCAGCCCCAGCATTTT	CASSSGQGANQPQHF
TRBV18	-	TRBJ2-1	TRBD1	TGTGCCAGCTCACAGTCCGGGACAGGGGACCTACCTGAGTTCTTC	CASSQSGTGDLPEFF
TRBV21-1	-	TRBJ2-5	-	TGTGCCAGCAGCGAACCGGGGGGGACCCAGTACTTC	CASSEPGGTQYF
TRBV5-1	-	TRBJ1-3	TRBD1	TGCGCCAGCAGCCTGGACAGGGTTGAGGGTGGAAACACCATATATTTT	CASSLDRVEGGNTIYF
TRBV6-1	-	TRBJ1-6	-	TGTGCCAGCAGAGTCACGAGAAATTCACCCCTCCACTTT	CASRVTRNSPLHF
TRBV5-1	-	TRBJ2-3	TRBD1	TGCGCCAGCAGCTTGGGGACAGGTGCGAAACCCACAGATACGCAGTATTTT	CASSLGTGAKPTDTQYF
TRBV7-2	-	TRBJ1-1	TRBD1	TGTGCCAGCAGCTTAAACCGGGACAGGGGGCCTGAAGCTTTCTTT	CASSLNRDRGPEAFF
TRBV2	-	TRBJ2-7	TRBD2	TGTGCCAGCAGGGACCCGGGACTAGCCGACTACGAGCAGTACTTC	CASRDPGLADYEQYF
TRBV5-1	-	TRBJ1-1	TRBD1	TGCGCCAGCAGCTGGACAGGGGAGCCCACTGAAGCTTTCTTT	CASSWTGEPTEAFF
TRBV5-4	few	TRBJ1-1	-	TGTGCCAGCAGCCGCGGACAAATTAACACTGAAGCTTTCTTT	CASSRGQINTEAFF
TRBV18	once	TRBJ2-5	-	TGTGCCAGCACCAGCGGCCTTCGGGACACCCTCCAGGAGACCCAGTACTTC	CASTSGLRDTLQETQYF
TRBV4-1	-	TRBJ2-5	-	TGCGCCAGCAGCCAAGCCTTGTCAGAGACCCAGTACTTC	CASSQALSETQYF
TRBV5-1	-	TRBJ2-5	TRBD1	TGCGCCAGCAGCGTACAGACAGGGGGGGAGACCCAGTACTTC	CASSVQTGGETQYF